This TCR beta chain was retrieved from a study of T cells expressing NK-cell markers. TCR beta cDNA was made by 5'RACE template switching with UMIs. TCRdb re-called the 5' RACE reads, yielding one record per CDR3 amino acid sequence without DNA. The sample totals 440,000 or so distinct CDR3 sequences; its top ten clones hold 7.3%. Germline CDR1 is LNHDA and CDR2 is SQIVND (reference sequence). This CDR3 is built from 15 residues. The rearrangement uses TRBV19 and TRBJ2-2; with no DNA, the TCRdb D assignment of TRBD2 cannot be verified. The sample taken for sequencing was blood T cells: a sorted CD56 or NKG2C T cell subset, CD4+ or CD8+ T cells, or bulk PBMC T cells (not recorded which). The sequence came from a woman between 18 and 70 years old in good health. CDR3 region: CASRGLAAYTGELFF.